This T cell receptor (beta chain) appears in the sequencing data of a study of identical twins. Healthy Caucasians made up all donors. MiXCR, applied by TCRdb to the 5' RACE reads, yields one record per CDR3 protein. The sample lists 400,000 to 500,000 distinct CDR3 sequences, roughly 18% occurring once. V shed 0 bases, J shed 6 bases, and the junction held 8 bases outside the gene matches. The germline CDR1 and CDR2 sequences are MNHEY and SVGAGI. CDR3 length: 15 amino acids. The receptor comes from a man over 45 in good health. This chain connects TRBV6-5 to TRBJ2-7; 7 nucleotides line up with TRBD1. The source material was naive T cells sorted from blood. CDR3 DNA: TGTGCCAGCAGTTACTCTTTACAGGGGAAGAGCGAGCAGTACTTC. It codes for CASSYSLQGKSEQYF.